This is a list of T cell receptor beta chains from one sample in a study of blood T cell repertoires in COVID-19. Clones were read by immunoSEQ multiplex PCR, and TCRdb kept only the in-frame ones, dropping some. The table has about 390,000 clones, around 87% seen once; the top ten hold approximately 2.5%. Sequenced material: peripheral blood. These receptors all stem from a woman aged 55-70 years with COVID-19, enrolled during active disease. Each CDR3 is given with its conserved first and last residue. The order of the fields is clone size, V gene, J gene, D gene, CDR3 DNA, CDR3 protein. D genes are given only for firm matches. The size field is filled for only some rows; it gives once, few, many or a size class.

>once|TRBV2|TRBJ1-6|-
TGTGCCAGCAGCGGCCCAGAGGTGTTCGTTACGTCACCCCTCCACTTT
CASSGPEVFVTSPLHF
>-|TRBV19|TRBJ2-1|-
TGTGCCAGTAGTATTACAGGGTCGTTGCGCGAGCAGTTCTTC
CASSITGSLREQFF
>-|TRBV6-6|TRBJ1-6|TRBD1
TGTGCCAGCAACGGACAGGGAAATAATTCACCCCTCCACTTT
CASNGQGNNSPLHF
>-|TRBV11-2|TRBJ2-3|-
TGTGCCAGCAGCTTTCAAGTTGGAGTGGATACGCAGTATTTT
CASSFQVGVDTQYF
>-|TRBV18|TRBJ2-2|-
TGTGCCAGCTCACGGCTGGGACAGAACACCGGGGAGCTGTTTTTT
CASSRLGQNTGELFF
>-|TRBV5-6|TRBJ1-6|TRBD1
TGTGCCAGCAGCATGACAGGGGACCATTCACCCCTCCACTTT
CASSMTGDHSPLHF
>-|TRBV4-1|TRBJ1-2|TRBD1
TGCGCCAGCAGCCCAACCTTCGGGACAGGCAACTATGGCTACACCTTC
CASSPTFGTGNYGYTF
>-|TRBV30|TRBJ1-3|-
TGTGCCTGGAGTGCCGGGAGAAAAGGAAACACCATATATTTT
CAWSAGRKGNTIYF
>-|TRBV27|TRBJ1-5|TRBD1
TGTGCCAGCAGACCAGGGGGTAGCAATCAGCCCCAGCATTTT
CASRPGGSNQPQHF
>-|TRBV28|TRBJ1-4|TRBD1
TGTGCCAGCAGTCTCGCAGGGGGAACTAATGAAAAACTGTTTTTT
CASSLAGGTNEKLFF
>-|TRBV11-2|TRBJ1-2|-
TGTGCCAGCAGCCCTCGGCCGGGTTCTAACTATGGCTACACCTTC
CASSPRPGSNYGYTF
>-|TRBV4-1|TRBJ2-5|-
TGCGCCAGCAGCCAGCAGGGTTTGGAGACCCAGTACTTC
CASSQQGLETQYF
>once|TRBV6-5|TRBJ1-1|-
TGTGCCAGCAATTTGGAGGGTAACACTGAAGCTTTCTTT
CASNLEGNTEAFF
>-|TRBV5-5|TRBJ1-1|TRBD1
TGTGCCAGCAGCTTGGTTGGGACAGTCGAAGCTTTCTTT
CASSLVGTVEAFF
>-|TRBV3-1/TRBV3-2|TRBJ2-3|TRBD2
TGTGCCAGCAGCCAAGAGAGGACTAGAGCCACAGATACGCAGTATTTT
CASSQERTRATDTQYF
>-|TRBV19|TRBJ2-7|-
TGTGCCAGTAGCCAGAAACAGGGTTTCGAGCAGTACTTC
CASSQKQGFEQYF
>-|TRBV5-1|TRBJ1-2|-
TGCGCCAGCAGCTTGTTCGCAGGGCAAGGGGGTGGCTACACCTTC
CASSLFAGQGGGYTF
>-|TRBV2|TRBJ2-7|TRBD2
TGTGCCAGCTTGGGACTAGCGCCTTACGAGCAGTACTTC
CASLGLAPYEQYF
>-|TRBV11-2|TRBJ1-1|TRBD1
TGTGCCAGCAGCATTGCCACAGGGGGGTCCACTGAAGCTTTCTTT
CASSIATGGSTEAFF
>few|TRBV7-9|TRBJ1-1|-
TGTGCCAGCAGCTTACCCCCCGGGGGGCCTGAAGCTTTCTTT
CASSLPPGGPEAFF
>-|TRBV6-1|TRBJ1-1|-
TGTGCCAGCAGTGAAAAGGGGTACACTGAAGCTTTCTTT
CASSEKGYTEAFF
>few|TRBV6-5|TRBJ1-1|TRBD1
TGTGCCAGCAGTTACACGACAGGGGACGACACTGAAGCTTTCTTT
CASSYTTGDDTEAFF
>-|TRBV2|TRBJ1-1|-
TGTGCCAGCAGTGAGAGGGAGCTGCTGAACACTGAAGCTTTCTTT
CASSERELLNTEAFF
>few|TRBV4-1|TRBJ1-6|-
TGCGCCAGCAGCCAAGTTAACTACAGGATATCTAATTCACCCCTCCACTTT
CASSQVNYRISNSPLHF
>-|TRBV19|TRBJ2-7|-
TGTGCCAGGATACGGCAGGGAAGATGGGAGCAGTACTTC
CARIRQGRWEQYF
>once|TRBV4-1|TRBJ2-7|TRBD2
TGCGCCAGCAGCCAAGGGACTAGCGTACCCTACGAGCAGTACTTC
CASSQGTSVPYEQYF
>once|TRBV11-2|TRBJ2-7|-
TGTGCCAGCAGCTGGAGGGACCCAGCCTACGAGCAGTACTTC
CASSWRDPAYEQYF
>few|TRBV28|TRBJ1-3|-
TGTGCCAGCAGTTTGCGGCCCGTTGCTCTGGGAAACACCATATATTTT
CASSLRPVALGNTIYF
>-|TRBV11-1|TRBJ1-4|-
TGTGCCAGCAGCTTAGCGCCTACTCCGAGGAATGAAAAACTGTTTTTT
CASSLAPTPRNEKLFF
>once|TRBV18|TRBJ1-2|-
TGTGCCAGCTCACCTTCGGGGGGTAGCTACACCTTC
CASSPSGGSYTF
>-|TRBV19|TRBJ2-1|-
TGTGCCAGTAGTATTTCTAACTCCTACAATGAGCAGTTCTTC
CASSISNSYNEQFF
>few|TRBV7-8|TRBJ2-7|-
TGTGCCAGCAGCTTAGACCACAGGGACGAGCAGTACTTC
CASSLDHRDEQYF
>once|TRBV3-1/TRBV3-2|TRBJ1-2|-
TGTGCCAGCAGCCCCATCGGGCCAGGGGTCTATGGCTACACCTTC
CASSPIGPGVYGYTF
>few|TRBV6-4|TRBJ2-5|TRBD2
TGTGCCAGCAGTGAGACGGCTAGCGGGGGGAAAGAGACCCAGTACTTC
CASSETASGGKETQYF
>-|TRBV12-3/TRBV12-4|TRBJ1-1|-
TGTGCCAGCAGTTTTGGCATGAACACTGAAGCTTTCTTT
CASSFGMNTEAFF
>-|TRBV4-1|TRBJ2-3|-
TGCGCCAGCAGCCAAGGAGACAGGACTTATACGCAGTATTTT
CASSQGDRTYTQYF
>-|TRBV7-9|TRBJ2-3|-
TGTGCCAGCAGCTTAGCTTCGAGAGCGCAGTATTTT
CASSLASRAQYF
>-|TRBV28|TRBJ2-7|-
TGTGCCAGCAGTTCTAGGTCTGACGAGCAGTACTTC
CASSSRSDEQYF
>-|TRBV19|TRBJ2-7|TRBD2
TGTGCCAGTAGATCCCAACTAGCGGGGGGAGGCGAGCAGTACTTC
CASRSQLAGGGEQYF
>-|TRBV29-1|TRBJ2-7|TRBD1
TGCAGCGCCTCCGGGACAGGGTTTTCTCGGGAGCAGTACTTC
CSASGTGFSREQYF